This T cell receptor (beta chain) came from a study of somatic mutations in cytotoxic T cells in rheumatoid arthritis. Study-level information: Including V beta1+ cells that were sequenced for TCRB, some T-cell populations stained with V beta antibodies were flow-sorted at nearly 100% purity. General study points: Any difference in CD8+ T-cell clonality between patients who had rheumatoid arthritis and healthy controls who were age-matched was not statistically significant. A largest CD8+ clone above 20% of CD8+ cells occurred in about an eighth of the roughly 65 patients.

Turning to this clone: Antigen specificity is unknown.

The assay was immunoSEQ multiplex PCR, and TCRdb's table has in-frame clones only and misses some. The data contain approximately 20,000 clones, roughly 80% of them seen just once; the ten biggest clones take up over 9.5%. Purity of the CD4+ and CD8+ cells, isolated by positive magnetic bead selection, was checked by flow cytometry. There are 15 residues in the CDR3. From germline, CDR1 is SEHNR and CDR2 FQNEAQ (reference sequence). V lost 5 bases and J 6 bases, leaving 17 bases between the germline ends. The sample consisted of CD8+ T cells sorted from blood. This clonotype was obtained from a woman in her fifties or sixties in good health. The rearrangement uses TRBV7-9 and TRBJ2-1, with D possibly being TRBD2 (7 bases). The CDR3, as DNA: TGTGCCAGCAGCCCCCCCACGAGGGGGGGCAATGAGCAGTTCTTC. It translates to CASSPPTRGGNEQFF.